The source of this T cell receptor (beta chain) is a study of cytomegalovirus exposure and HLA in healthy donors. Study in general: Early released data comprised 80 million to 90 million unique TCRs from HLA-typed donors. Study findings and constraints: Most subjects had HLA-A and HLA-B alleles reportedly predicted accurately by TCR beta sequences. Earlier analysis found most TCR beta V segments productive about 87% or about 30% of the time.

Losses at the gene ends were 3 bases for V and 5 bases for J; bases not matched to a gene: 11. This CDR3 comprises 17 residues. Germline CDR1 is GTSNPN and CDR2 is SVGIG (reference sequence). 60 Vbeta and 13 Jbeta primers were used in PCR. The table came from immunoSEQ multiplex PCR; TCRdb's copy has only in-frame clones and leaves some out. The sample includes 150,000 to 180,000 clones, around 80% seen only once; the top ten take around 4.1%. Worth noting for this clone: Its antigen is currently unknown.

V and J are TRBV30 and TRBJ2-2; 11 bases are shared with TRBD2. Sample: PBMCs. The receptor was derived from a woman aged 35 to 49 in good health and CMV-seronegative. The CDR3 DNA is TGTGCCTGGAGCCTCGAACTAGCGGGAGTGGGGACCGGGGAGCTGTTTTTT. Its protein product is CAWSLELAGVGTGELFF.